This TCR beta chain is from a study of cytomegalovirus exposure and HLA in healthy donors. Whole-study findings and limits: In vitro data verified a few CMV-associated chains as specific for CMV antigens. Later work found that TCR association rates differed between HLA loci; DRB1 had the most and HLA-C the fewest.

About this clone: Its antigen remains unidentified.

The study ran its PCR with 60 Vbeta and 13 Jbeta primers. Generated by immunoSEQ multiplex PCR, the TCRdb table keeps only in-frame clones and is missing some. The sample yields approximately 150,000 clones, 60% to 80% seen once. This CDR3 is 14 amino acids long. Specimen: PBMCs. This TCR derives from a young man in good health and CMV-seropositive. This chain uses TRBV21-1 with TRBJ1-2. TRBV21-1 is an annotated pseudogene. CDR3 residues: CASSKSTPSGGYTF. CDR3 nucleotides: TGTGCCAGCAGCAAATCGACTCCTTCGGGTGGCTACACCTTC.